This T cell receptor (beta chain) was found in a study of cytomegalovirus exposure and HLA in healthy donors. The study's findings and limits: It was 150 or so TCR beta chains that were listed as cytomegalovirus-associated. What a later analysis showed was that several of the most significant clusters appeared linked to common viral pathogens.

With respect to this clone: Its matching antigen is unknown.

Primers: 60 Vbeta forward and 13 Jbeta reverse. TCRdb keeps only in-frame clones here, not all; method: immunoSEQ multiplex PCR. The top ten hold approximately 10% of the sample, which has approximately 150,000 clones, around 80% seen once. The CDR3 spans 15 residues. Germline CDR1 and CDR2: WSHSY and SAAADI. V was cut by 7 bases and J by 4 bases, with 18 bases left in between. The V gene is TRBV10-2, the J gene TRBJ2-3, with a possible D match to TRBD1 (5 bases). The clonotype originates from a man in his late teens or twenties in good health and CMV-seropositive. Sequenced sample: PBMCs. CDR3 protein: CASTPTLSRADTQYF. The CDR3 nucleotides read TGCGCCAGCACCCCGACCCTTAGCAGGGCAGATACGCAGTATTTT.